The clone carrying this TCR beta chain appeared once. The sample comes from a study of blood T cell repertoires in COVID-19. Trimming cost V 5 bases and J 0 bases, with 11 bases left between them. CDR1 and CDR2 from the germline V gene are SGHTA and FQGNSA. This CDR3 region has 16 residues. The authors' processing: For nucleated cells, counts were estimated from reference gene primer amplification. Clones were sequenced by immunoSEQ multiplex PCR, and TCRdb holds only the in-frame ones, with some missing. D and trimming come from the DNA, and the V and J calls and clone size come from that table. The repertoire holds approximately 59,000 clones, about 81% seen once, with approximately 14% in the top ten.

The genes are TRBV7-2 and TRBJ1-6, with a weak D call TRBD1 (5 bases). Sequenced material: peripheral blood. The TCR comes from a man aged 80 or over with acute or convalescent COVID-19. The CDR3 is CASSPDTSSYNSPLHF. DNA for the CDR3: TGTGCCAGCAGCCCGGACACGAGCTCCTATAATTCACCCCTCCACTTT.